Listed below are T cell receptor beta chains from one sample, sequenced in a study of vaccination and CD4 T cells after COVID-19. These receptors have no identified antigens. TCRdb processed the PCR reads anew with MiXCR; each CDR3 protein has one entry. Among about 20,000 distinct CDR3 sequences listed, 53% were seen once. The material was CD4+ T cells from blood, cultured in vitro, obtained before SARS-CoV-2 vaccination. The receptors come from a human donor who had recovered from COVID-19. CDR3s include the opening cysteine and the closing phenylalanine or tryptophan. D genes are given only for firm matches. Rows may omit the clone size; those that give it use once, few, many or a size class.

TGCAGCGTACGCACAGATACGCAGTATTTT CSVRTDTQYF - TRBJ2-3 - TRBV29-1
TGTGCCACCAGCAGAGCAGGGTCGGACCAGCCCCAGCATTTT CATSRAGSDQPQHF few TRBJ1-5 - TRBV15
TGCAGTGCTTGGACGGCTTTATTCCACGAGCAGTACTTC CSAWTALFHEQYF large TRBJ2-7 - TRBV20-1
TGTGCCAGCAGCCCGAGACAGGGTCCCTACGAGCAGTACTTC CASSPRQGPYEQYF - TRBJ2-7 TRBD1 TRBV7-2
TGTGCCAGCAGCCGTATAGCGGGTCATAGCACAGATACGCAGTATTTT CASSRIAGHSTDTQYF - TRBJ2-3 TRBD2 TRBV11-2
TGTGCCTGGAGCAGGGACAGTGACAATCAGCCCCAGCATTTT CAWSRDSDNQPQHF - TRBJ1-5 TRBD1 TRBV30
TGTGCCAGCAGTTTATCAGGGGTGGCAGATACGCAGTATTTT CASSLSGVADTQYF - TRBJ2-3 - TRBV27
TGCAGTGCTAGAGATCCTGAGCCAGGTCTCTTCACCTTC CSARDPEPGLFTF few TRBJ1-2 - TRBV20-1
TGTGCCAGCAGTTTAGCCAGCCTCACCGGGGAGCTGTTTTTT CASSLASLTGELFF - TRBJ2-2 - TRBV12-3/TRBV12-4
TGCAGTGCTAGAGTTGGGCACCAAGAGACCCAGTACTTC CSARVGHQETQYF few TRBJ2-5 - TRBV20-1
TGTGCCAGCAGCCAAGATGTTCAGGGTAGCAATCAGCCCCAGCATTTT CASSQDVQGSNQPQHF - TRBJ1-5 - TRBV4-2
TGTGCCAGCGGACCCGGGACTAGCGACCTGGAGACCCAGTACTTC CASGPGTSDLETQYF - TRBJ2-5 TRBD2 TRBV7-9
TGTGCCAGCAGGCGGAGCGGGGGCCGTGGTTACGAGCAGTACTTC CASRRSGGRGYEQYF - TRBJ2-7 TRBD2 TRBV28
TGTGCCAGCAGTTTAATGTCCAGGCGGTTCGCCTACGAGCAGTACTTC CASSLMSRRFAYEQYF - TRBJ2-7 - TRBV28
TGTGCCAGCAGACGACGGGCGGTAGGGAGTGAGCAGTACTTC CASRRRAVGSEQYF few TRBJ2-7 - TRBV28
TGTGCCAACGCACAATCAGGGGGCTACTATGGCTACACCTTC CANAQSGGYYGYTF - TRBJ1-2 TRBD1 TRBV10-3
TGTGCCAGCAGTGAAAGGGGGACAGGGGTCGAAGCTTTCTTT CASSERGTGVEAFF - TRBJ1-1 TRBD1 TRBV6-1
TGCGCCAGCAGTGAGTCGGGTAAAGACGAGCAGTACTTC CASSESGKDEQYF - TRBJ2-7 - TRBV10-1
TGTGCCAGCAGCCCCCGAAATGTGCAGTACTTC CASSPRNVQYF - TRBJ2-7 - TRBV12-3/TRBV12-4
TGCAGTGCTAGTAATAGCGGGGCAAGCTCCTACGAGCAGTACTTC CSASNSGASSYEQYF - TRBJ2-7 TRBD2 TRBV20-1
TGTGCCACCAGTGCCCAGACTAGCGGGGTCTCCTACAATGAGCAGTTCTTC CATSAQTSGVSYNEQFF - TRBJ2-1 TRBD2 TRBV24-1
TGCAGTGTACCAATAGCGGGATTCAAATTCAGTGCCTACGAGCAGTACTTC CSVPIAGFKFSAYEQYF once TRBJ2-7 TRBD2 TRBV20-1
TGTGCCAGCAGCGCACGGACCAATCAGCCCCAGCATTTT CASSARTNQPQHF - TRBJ1-5 - TRBV9
TGTGCCAGCAGTTGGGGGCCAGGGACAGGGGCTAAAGCTAACTATGGCTACACCTTC CASSWGPGTGAKANYGYTF - TRBJ1-2 TRBD1 TRBV28
TGTGCCAGCAGCTTAGTTTTACAGACCTTCAATTCACCCCTCCACTTT CASSLVLQTFNSPLHF - TRBJ1-6 - TRBV7-8
TGTGCCAGCAGTTTAGGTTGGCAGAGCTACGAGCAGTACTTC CASSLGWQSYEQYF - TRBJ2-7 - TRBV12-3/TRBV12-4
TGCGCCAGCTACCGCCGGGACAGAAGGGATTCACCCCTCCACTTT CASYRRDRRDSPLHF - TRBJ1-6 TRBD1 TRBV10-2
TGTGCCAGCGGGGAACGCGGGAAAAAAGGGGAGCTGTTTTTT CASGERGKKGELFF - TRBJ2-2 - TRBV7-9
TGTGCCAGCAAAAGTGAAGGGGGCTGGGGACGATCACCCCTCCACTTT CASKSEGGWGRSPLHF - TRBJ1-6 TRBD1 TRBV6-1
TGTGCCAGCAGTTTAGGCCCACTCAGCACAGGAGAAGCTTTCTTT CASSLGPLSTGEAFF - TRBJ1-1 - TRBV12-3/TRBV12-4
TGTGCCACCAGCACTCGGACTAGCGGGGGATATACGCAGTATTTT CATSTRTSGGYTQYF - TRBJ2-3 TRBD2 TRBV15
TGTGCCAGCAGCGTAGCGGGAGATGCAGATACGCAGTATTTT CASSVAGDADTQYF - TRBJ2-3 - TRBV9
TGTGCCTGGAGTCCCGGACTAGCGCTGAGCACAGATACGCAGTATTTT CAWSPGLALSTDTQYF - TRBJ2-3 TRBD2 TRBV30
TGTGCCGGCAGCAAGACAGATACGCAGTATTTT CAGSKTDTQYF - TRBJ2-3 - TRBV27
TGTGCCATCAGTGAGGGGTCGGAGACCCAGTACTTC CAISEGSETQYF - TRBJ2-5 - TRBV10-3
TGTGCCAGCGGCTTAGCGTTCACCTCGGGTCAGTACTTC CASGLAFTSGQYF once TRBJ2-5 - TRBV7-9
TGTGCCATCAGTGGGCCTACGACAGGGAAAGGGAATGGCTACACCTTC CAISGPTTGKGNGYTF - TRBJ1-2 TRBD1 TRBV10-3
TGCAGTGCTAGTCGAGCAGGGACTAGCGTCAAAAACATTCAGTACTTC CSASRAGTSVKNIQYF - TRBJ2-4 TRBD2 TRBV20-1
TGCAGTGCTAGAGATGGAATGGGACTCTCGGAGACCCAGTACTTC CSARDGMGLSETQYF few TRBJ2-5 - TRBV20-1
TGTGCCAGCAGCGGGCAGGGTAGTACTGAAGCTTTCTTT CASSGQGSTEAFF - TRBJ1-1 - TRBV7-3
TGCAGCGTTGTACCGCCCTTAAGGCGGAGTGGAGAGACCCAGTACTTC CSVVPPLRRSGETQYF - TRBJ2-5 - TRBV29-1
TGTGCCAGCAGTTCCCACAGGGGCGGGGAGCTGTTTTTT CASSSHRGGELFF - TRBJ2-2 TRBD1 TRBV27
TGTGCCAGCAGCTTTGACGCGATGGGGGAGCTGTTTTTT CASSFDAMGELFF - TRBJ2-2 - TRBV7-3
TGCAGTGCTATCGGCACGAGCGGGTGGAGCTCCTACGAGCAGTACTTC CSAIGTSGWSSYEQYF few TRBJ2-7 - TRBV20-1
TGTGCCAGCACCCCCTCTAGCACAGATACGCAGTATTTT CASTPSSTDTQYF - TRBJ2-3 - TRBV7-9
TGCAGTGCTAGCCCTAGGAGCACCGGGGAGCTGTTTTTT CSASPRSTGELFF - TRBJ2-2 - TRBV20-1
TGTGCCAGCATGGGTGAGGGGGAGGTTGGCTACACCTTC CASMGEGEVGYTF few TRBJ1-2 - TRBV7-8
TGCAGTGCTAGTCCGGGACAGGGGGCGTACGAGCAGTACTTC CSASPGQGAYEQYF few TRBJ2-7 TRBD1 TRBV20-1